These T cell receptor beta chains were read from a single sample in a study of OX40 agonist ivuxolimab in advanced cancers. Libraries were prepared by immunoSEQ multiplex PCR; TCRdb keeps only in-frame clonotypes and omits some of them. The sample has about 80,000 clones, roughly 84% seen once. The material was CD4+ or CD8+ T cells sorted from blood, obtained in a trial of the OX40 agonist ivuxolimab. Every receptor here comes from an adult with an advanced solid tumor such as melanoma, head and neck, liver or kidney cancer. Both conserved end residues are part of each CDR3. Fields, in order: D gene, J gene, clone size, V gene, CDR3 protein. D genes are given only for firm matches. Clone sizes are given selectively: once, few, many, or a class where the clone is expanded.

d_gene: TRBD1
j_gene: TRBJ2-2
abundance: .
v_gene: TRBV4-1
CDR3aa: CASSHPDRGYTGELFF

d_gene: .
j_gene: TRBJ2-7
abundance: .
v_gene: TRBV4-1
CDR3aa: CASSQVSQGSYEQYF

d_gene: .
j_gene: TRBJ2-1
abundance: once
v_gene: TRBV7-5
CDR3aa: CVRSLLRKYNEQFF

d_gene: .
j_gene: TRBJ1-6
abundance: .
v_gene: TRBV23-1
CDR3aa: CASSQTEGPNYNSPLHF

d_gene: TRBD1
j_gene: TRBJ1-2
abundance: .
v_gene: TRBV2
CDR3aa: CASSDRGHDYGYTF

d_gene: TRBD2
j_gene: TRBJ2-5
abundance: .
v_gene: TRBV7-9
CDR3aa: CASSPPGLGASRLGETQYF

d_gene: TRBD2
j_gene: TRBJ2-1
abundance: .
v_gene: TRBV19
CDR3aa: CASKETSGRKQFF

d_gene: TRBD1
j_gene: TRBJ1-4
abundance: once
v_gene: TRBV29-1
CDR3aa: CSVDGTGGFGEKLFF

d_gene: TRBD2
j_gene: TRBJ2-3
abundance: .
v_gene: TRBV2
CDR3aa: CASSALAGGSTDTQYF

d_gene: .
j_gene: TRBJ1-3
abundance: .
v_gene: TRBV5-4
CDR3aa: CASSLSAGPGNTIYF

d_gene: .
j_gene: TRBJ1-1
abundance: .
v_gene: TRBV29-1
CDR3aa: CSVGRGGNTEAFF

d_gene: .
j_gene: TRBJ1-3
abundance: .
v_gene: TRBV10-1
CDR3aa: CASSEGPLGNTIYF

d_gene: .
j_gene: TRBJ1-5
abundance: .
v_gene: TRBV4-2
CDR3aa: CASSQDLSNQPQHF

d_gene: .
j_gene: TRBJ1-4
abundance: .
v_gene: TRBV19
CDR3aa: CASSIRGSSLTTGTNEKLFF

d_gene: .
j_gene: TRBJ1-5
abundance: .
v_gene: TRBV5-1
CDR3aa: CASSVGSSNQPQHF

d_gene: .
j_gene: TRBJ2-1
abundance: .
v_gene: TRBV9
CDR3aa: CASSAPRQSSYNEQFF

d_gene: .
j_gene: TRBJ2-7
abundance: .
v_gene: TRBV5-8
CDR3aa: CASSPGHIYEQYF

d_gene: .
j_gene: TRBJ2-6
abundance: .
v_gene: TRBV7-3
CDR3aa: CASSGWTATGANVLTF

d_gene: .
j_gene: TRBJ1-1
abundance: few
v_gene: TRBV2
CDR3aa: CASIHADIKAFF

d_gene: TRBD1
j_gene: TRBJ2-3
abundance: .
v_gene: TRBV5-1
CDR3aa: CASSPDRSTDTQYF

d_gene: .
j_gene: TRBJ2-1
abundance: few
v_gene: TRBV15
CDR3aa: CATSRVSGFNEQFF

d_gene: .
j_gene: TRBJ1-3
abundance: .
v_gene: TRBV5-6
CDR3aa: CASSLGSDRSGNTIYF

d_gene: .
j_gene: TRBJ2-1
abundance: .
v_gene: TRBV7-3
CDR3aa: CASSSGVGEQFF

d_gene: .
j_gene: TRBJ2-5
abundance: .
v_gene: TRBV27
CDR3aa: CASRSRTGRETQYF

d_gene: .
j_gene: TRBJ2-3
abundance: few
v_gene: TRBV10-1
CDR3aa: CASSRTASSDTQYF

d_gene: TRBD1
j_gene: TRBJ1-6
abundance: .
v_gene: TRBV27
CDR3aa: CASSREGQYNSPLHF

d_gene: .
j_gene: TRBJ2-1
abundance: .
v_gene: TRBV5-5
CDR3aa: CASSLRESYNEQFF

d_gene: .
j_gene: TRBJ2-5
abundance: .
v_gene: TRBV30
CDR3aa: CAWSHTLGTIQETQYF

d_gene: .
j_gene: TRBJ2-5
abundance: .
v_gene: TRBV5-1
CDR3aa: CASSPVGQETQYF

d_gene: .
j_gene: TRBJ2-2
abundance: .
v_gene: TRBV7-6
CDR3aa: CASSWAGGEDTGELFF

d_gene: TRBD1
j_gene: TRBJ2-5
abundance: .
v_gene: TRBV7-7
CDR3aa: CASSFYPRGETQYF

d_gene: TRBD1
j_gene: TRBJ2-7
abundance: .
v_gene: TRBV5-5
CDR3aa: CASGTGGAYEQYF

d_gene: .
j_gene: TRBJ2-2
abundance: .
v_gene: TRBV11-2
CDR3aa: CASSLEWVGTGELFF

d_gene: .
j_gene: TRBJ2-2
abundance: .
v_gene: TRBV25-1
CDR3aa: CASSEYTPRGRTGELFF

d_gene: TRBD1
j_gene: TRBJ1-2
abundance: .
v_gene: TRBV6-6
CDR3aa: CASSQIGAGGDYGYTF

d_gene: .
j_gene: TRBJ1-2
abundance: .
v_gene: TRBV28
CDR3aa: CASRMAQELANYGYTF

d_gene: .
j_gene: TRBJ1-1
abundance: .
v_gene: TRBV10-1
CDR3aa: CASSESMFREAFF

d_gene: TRBD2
j_gene: TRBJ2-7
abundance: .
v_gene: TRBV6-5
CDR3aa: CASRNRVAGDYEQYF

d_gene: .
j_gene: TRBJ2-2
abundance: .
v_gene: TRBV5-4
CDR3aa: CASSSNTGELFF

d_gene: .
j_gene: TRBJ1-6
abundance: .
v_gene: TRBV28
CDR3aa: CASSLLMGRASSYNSPLHF

d_gene: .
j_gene: TRBJ1-1
abundance: .
v_gene: TRBV30
CDR3aa: CAWSVTLGTEAFF

d_gene: .
j_gene: TRBJ1-6
abundance: .
v_gene: TRBV30
CDR3aa: CAWSVRDHNSPLHF

d_gene: .
j_gene: TRBJ2-1
abundance: .
v_gene: TRBV5-1
CDR3aa: CASSPSSYNEQFF

d_gene: TRBD1
j_gene: TRBJ1-2
abundance: few
v_gene: TRBV25-1
CDR3aa: CASSEPGQGVGGYTF

d_gene: .
j_gene: TRBJ2-7
abundance: .
v_gene: TRBV6-5
CDR3aa: CASSPTNRGGYEQYF

d_gene: TRBD1
j_gene: TRBJ1-4
abundance: .
v_gene: TRBV30
CDR3aa: CAWSLPGQGSEKLFF

d_gene: .
j_gene: TRBJ2-2
abundance: .
v_gene: TRBV14
CDR3aa: CASSQRAGANTGELFF

d_gene: TRBD1
j_gene: TRBJ1-3
abundance: .
v_gene: TRBV6-6
CDR3aa: CASSAGQGSGNTIYF

d_gene: .
j_gene: TRBJ1-2
abundance: once
v_gene: TRBV4-1
CDR3aa: CASSQDRGYGYTF

d_gene: .
j_gene: TRBJ1-5
abundance: .
v_gene: TRBV5-5
CDR3aa: CASSLAGRQPQHF

d_gene: .
j_gene: TRBJ2-1
abundance: .
v_gene: TRBV7-3
CDR3aa: CASSLIPSGEQFF

d_gene: TRBD1
j_gene: TRBJ2-7
abundance: .
v_gene: TRBV6-1
CDR3aa: CASSGMGQGAYEQYF

d_gene: .
j_gene: TRBJ1-1
abundance: .
v_gene: TRBV15
CDR3aa: CATSRDWNTEAFF

d_gene: TRBD2
j_gene: TRBJ2-7
abundance: .
v_gene: TRBV27
CDR3aa: CASSLAGRGYEQYF

d_gene: .
j_gene: TRBJ2-1
abundance: once
v_gene: TRBV27
CDR3aa: CASRWGSYNEQFF

d_gene: TRBD2
j_gene: TRBJ2-5
abundance: few
v_gene: TRBV11-1
CDR3aa: CASSSTGASGVLETQYF

d_gene: TRBD1
j_gene: TRBJ1-5
abundance: .
v_gene: TRBV30
CDR3aa: CAWSVQGGQPQHF

d_gene: TRBD1
j_gene: TRBJ1-6
abundance: .
v_gene: TRBV9
CDR3aa: CASSVADRVNSPLHF

d_gene: TRBD1
j_gene: TRBJ1-5
abundance: .
v_gene: TRBV7-6
CDR3aa: CASSLRGQNQPQHF

d_gene: TRBD1
j_gene: TRBJ2-7
abundance: .
v_gene: TRBV28
CDR3aa: CASSSLAGGSYEQYF